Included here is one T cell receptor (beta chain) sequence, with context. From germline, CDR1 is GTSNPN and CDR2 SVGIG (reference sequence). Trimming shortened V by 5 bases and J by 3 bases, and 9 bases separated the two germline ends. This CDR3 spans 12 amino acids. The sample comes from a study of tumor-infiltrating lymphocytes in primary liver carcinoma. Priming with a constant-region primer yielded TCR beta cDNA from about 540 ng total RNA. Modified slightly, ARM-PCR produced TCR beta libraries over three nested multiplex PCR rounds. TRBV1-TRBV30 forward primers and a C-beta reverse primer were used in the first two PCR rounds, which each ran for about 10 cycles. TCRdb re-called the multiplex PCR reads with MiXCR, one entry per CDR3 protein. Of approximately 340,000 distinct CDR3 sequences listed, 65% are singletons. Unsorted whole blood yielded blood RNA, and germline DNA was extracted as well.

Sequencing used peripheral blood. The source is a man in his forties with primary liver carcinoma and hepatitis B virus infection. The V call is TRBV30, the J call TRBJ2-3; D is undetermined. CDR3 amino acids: CAWDLATDTQYF. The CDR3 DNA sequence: TGTGCCTGGGACCTCGCGACAGATACGCAGTATTTT.